This record concerns one T cell receptor beta chain sequence. Antigen: not known. The record originates from a study of glioma-infiltrating T cells after dendritic cell vaccination. V lost 7 bases, J lost 3 bases, and 4 bases stayed unmatched. CDR3 length: 13 amino acids. Germline V CDR1 and CDR2: LNHDA, SQIVND (reference sequence). Clones were sequenced by immunoSEQ multiplex PCR, and TCRdb holds only the in-frame ones, with some missing. Found here are about 110,000 clones, 90% of them singletons; the top ten hold over 2.5%. Overall study results and limits: Estimated pretreatment TIL content predicted outcome after dendritic cell vaccination. Only a small number of patients had complete blood and tumor samples.

Time point specified: after dendritic cell vaccination, including at tumor progression/relapse. V usage is TRBV19 and J usage is TRBJ1-1; 8 nucleotides match TRBD1. The source material was blood, sampled after dendritic cell vaccination. This receptor was taken from a human donor with glioblastoma. CDR3 DNA sequence: TGTGCCAGTACTCAGGACAGGGACACTGAAGCTTTCTTT. Protein: CASTQDRDTEAFF.